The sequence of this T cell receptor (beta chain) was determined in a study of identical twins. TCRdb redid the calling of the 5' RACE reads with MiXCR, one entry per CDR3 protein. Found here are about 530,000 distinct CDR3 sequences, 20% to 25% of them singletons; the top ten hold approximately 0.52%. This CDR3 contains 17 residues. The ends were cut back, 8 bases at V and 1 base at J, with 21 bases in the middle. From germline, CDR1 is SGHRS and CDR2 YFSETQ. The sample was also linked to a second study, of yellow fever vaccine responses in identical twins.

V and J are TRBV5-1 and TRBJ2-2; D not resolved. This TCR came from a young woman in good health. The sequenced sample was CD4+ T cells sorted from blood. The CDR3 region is CASRPTMTTQNTGELFF. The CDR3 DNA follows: TGCGCCAGTCGCCCCACTATGACAACTCAGAACACCGGGGAGCTGTTTTTT.